Below are 25 T cell receptor beta chains sequenced from a single sample in a study of blood T cell repertoires in COVID-19 (dated by TCRdb to the early 2020s). The library relied on the immunoSEQ multiplex PCR assay. Held by TCRdb, this immuneACCESS table contains in-frame sequences only and omits some clones. Under half of the omission traces to an unresolved V gene where checked; the cause of the rest is unknown. The sample yields some 190,000 clones; about 88% were counted once. Roughly 6.2% of the sample lies in the top ten. Sequenced material: peripheral blood. The receptors derive from a woman aged 40 to 50 who had recovered from COVID-19.

This clone was picked up one time. The rearrangement joins TRBV21-1 to TRBJ2-2; TRBD1 is the table's D call, not checked against the DNA. TRBV21-1 is termed a pseudogene. This CDR3 has 16 residues. The CDR3 nucleotides are TGTGCCAGCAGCCCTCGATTCCAGGGGAACACCGGGGAGCTGTTTTTT. It codes for CASSPRFQGNTGELFF.

The chain joins TRBV6-1 to TRBJ2-1; 8 bases map to TRBD2. J gave up 1 base and V 2 bases, and 4 bases lay outside the gene matches. The CDR3 consists of 16 residues. CDR1 and CDR2 from the germline V gene are MNHNS and SASEGT. As DNA, the CDR3 is TGTGCCAGCAGTGAATGGGTAGCGGGGTCCTACAATGAGCAGTTCTTC. This gives the protein CASSEWVAGSYNEQFF.

This clone turned up a few times. CDR3 nucleotide sequence: TGTGCCAGCACCAGGACAGGGGTCACCGGGGAGCTGTTTTTT. Its translation: CASTRTGVTGELFF. The chain is built from TRBV2 and TRBJ2-2; 9 bases fit TRBD1. The CDR3 extends over 14 amino acids. CDR1 and CDR2 from the germline V gene are SNHLY and FYNNEI. The V segment lost 7 bases and the J segment 4 bases; nucleotides outside the gene matches: 4.

This chain joins TRBV11-2 and TRBJ2-7; D gene ambiguous. Germline V gene data show CDR1 as SGHAT and CDR2 as FQNNGV. The V end lost 5 bases, the J end lost 2 bases, and 16 bases lay between the germline ends. There are 15 residues in the CDR3. CDR3: CASSPRGLPTYEQYF. The CDR3 DNA sequence: TGTGCCAGCAGCCCAAGAGGCCTGCCGACCTACGAGCAGTACTTC.

The genes are TRBV5-1 and TRBJ2-1; possibly TRBD1 for D (7 bases). The CDR3 is made up of 14 amino acids. Germline V gene data show CDR1 as SGHRS and CDR2 as YFSETQ. With 4 bases removed from V and 3 bases from J, the gap between germline ends came to 11 bases. CDR3 sequence (DNA): TGCGCCAGCAGCGGGGGGACAGACTACAATGAGCAGTTCTTC. Translation gives CASSGGTDYNEQFF.

J is TRBJ1-1 and V is TRBV7-9; D remains ambiguous. Between the trimmed V and J ends, which lost 3 bases and 3 bases, there was a span of 8 bases. The CDR3 loop spans 13 amino acids. Germline V gives CDR1 SEHNR, CDR2 FQNEAQ (reference sequence). The CDR3, as DNA: TGTGCCAGCAGCTTCCGGTCGGACACTGAAGCTTTCTTT. The encoded protein is CASSFRSDTEAFF.

The chain recombines TRBV28 with TRBJ2-7, with D perhaps TRBD1 (5 bases). CDR1 and CDR2 (germline): MDHEN, SYDVKM. V shed 6 bases and J shed 2 bases, with 17 bases lying between them. The CDR3 totals 15 residues. The CDR3 DNA sequence: TGTGCCAGCAGCCCAACCCCCAGGGATCCCTACGAGCAGTACTTC. Encoded protein: CASSPTPRDPYEQYF.

The chain's CDR3 is CATSRGGTQPQHF. The CDR3 nucleotides read TGTGCCACCAGCAGAGGAGGAACCCAGCCCCAGCATTTT. The V call is TRBV15, the J call TRBJ1-5; no definite D call. The CDR3 loop spans 13 amino acids. CDR1 and CDR2 from the germline V gene are LNHNV and YYDKDF (reference sequence). Between the trimmed V and J ends, which lost 1 base and 7 bases, there was a span of 8 bases.

The V and J genes are TRBV5-1 and TRBJ1-1; 10 bases map to TRBD1. J was trimmed by 4 bases and V by 4 bases; bases with no gene match: 4. The CDR3 spans 14 residues. CDR1 and CDR2 from the germline V gene are SGHRS and YFSETQ. CDR3: CASSGTGVSTEAFF. CDR3 DNA: TGCGCCAGCAGCGGGACAGGGGTCTCCACTGAAGCTTTCTTT.

This sequence joins TRBV27 and TRBJ2-7, with D tentatively TRBD2 (6 bases). Germline loops: CDR1 MNHEY, CDR2 SMNVEV (reference sequence). The CDR3 has 14 amino acids. Trimming pared 2 bases from V and 3 bases from J, leaving 11 bases between. The CDR3 sequence: CASSLVSGVYEQYF. The CDR3, as DNA: TGTGCCAGCAGTTTAGTTAGCGGAGTCTACGAGCAGTACTTC.

This chain connects TRBV11-2 to TRBJ2-2; D gene unclear. The CDR3 totals 16 residues. Trimming removed 5 bases at V and 2 bases at J, with 15 bases between. Germline V gives CDR1 SGHAT, CDR2 FQNNGV. The CDR3 sequence: CASSHSSQRNTGELFF. The DNA for the CDR3 is TGTGCCAGCAGCCATAGTTCCCAGCGAAACACCGGGGAGCTGTTTTTT.

The V gene is TRBV7-8, the J gene TRBJ2-7, with TRBD2 matching 9 bases. The germline V gene has CDR1 SGHVS and CDR2 FQNEAQ. CDR3 length: 16 amino acids. J lost 4 bases, V lost 5 bases, and 12 bases had no gene match. CDR3 bases: TGTGCCAGCAGCCAAAGGACTAGCGTGGGTGGGTACGAGCAGTACTTC. Its translation is CASSQRTSVGGYEQYF. Looking up the rest from reference TRBV7-8 and TRBJ2-7 gives the full variable domain: GAGVSQSPRYKVAKRGQDVALRCDPISGHVSLFWYQQALGQGPEFLTYFQNEAQLDKSGLPSDRFFAERPEGSVSTLKIQRTQQEDSAVYLCASSQRTSVGGYEQYFGPGTRLTVT.

This clone was recorded only once. V gene TRBV3-1 (or the pseudogene TRBV3-2) combines with J gene TRBJ2-7; TRBD2 is a possible D gene (6 bases). The germline V and J ends were trimmed by 3 bases and 2 bases, with 14 bases remaining between them. CDR1 LGHDT and CDR2 YNNKEL come from the germline V gene (reference sequence). The CDR3 extends over 15 amino acids. The CDR3 DNA reads TGTGCCAGCAGCCAGGAGGGTACTTATACCTACGAGCAGTACTTC. Translated: CASSQEGTYTYEQYF.

The chain combines TRBV19 with TRBJ1-2; 10 nucleotides match TRBD1. Germline V gives CDR1 LNHDA, CDR2 SQIVND (reference sequence). This CDR3 region has 13 residues. Unmatched junction bases numbered 5, after V lost 7 bases and J lost 6 bases. CDR3 sequence reads: CASTDRGLDGYTF. The CDR3 DNA reads TGTGCCAGTACAGACAGGGGGCTGGATGGCTACACCTTC.

The CDR3 spells CASSVGQGLSYEQYF. DNA for the CDR3: TGTGCCAGCAGTGTAGGACAGGGGCTCTCCTACGAGCAGTACTTC. The V call is TRBV27, the J call TRBJ2-7; 9 nucleotides line up with TRBD1. The CDR3 sequence is 15 residues long. Germline V gives CDR1 MNHEY, CDR2 SMNVEV (reference sequence). After removal of 5 bases from V and 0 bases from J, the junction contained 5 bases not matched to a gene.

The CDR3 DNA is TGTGCCAGCTCCTCTGGGGGGAGCACTGAAGCTTTCTTT. Its protein product is CASSSGGSTEAFF. This chain joins TRBV7-9 and TRBJ1-1; possibly TRBD1 for D (5 bases). The CDR3 extends over 13 amino acids. Germline loops: CDR1 SEHNR, CDR2 FQNEAQ (reference sequence). V lost 8 bases and J lost 4, with 14 bases in between. The full variable domain, in which reference TRBV7-9 and TRBJ1-1 provide the parts outside the CDR3, is DTGVSQNPRHKITKRGQNVTFRCDPISEHNRLYWYRQTLGQGPEFLTYFQNEAQLEKSRLLSDRFSAERPKGSFSTLEIQRTEQGDSAMYLCASSSGGSTEAFFGQGTRLTVV.

The chain uses TRBV19 and TRBJ1-1, with a weak D call TRBD1 (5 bases). V lost 6 bases and J lost 5, with 10 bases in between. The CDR3 consists of 12 residues. CDR1 is LNHDA and CDR2 is SQIVND in the germline V gene (reference sequence). As DNA, the CDR3 is TGTGCCAGTAGGCCGGGGGGAACTGAAGCTTTCTTT. It encodes CASRPGGTEAFF. The full variable domain, with the rest looked up from reference TRBV19 and TRBJ1-1, is DGGITQSPKYLFRKEGQNVTLSCEQNLNHDAMYWYRQDPGQGLRLIYYSQIVNDFQKGDIAEGYSVSREKKESFPLTVTSAQKNPTAFYLCASRPGGTEAFFGQGTRLTVV.

The CDR3 loop is CASSQDRRSTYEQYF. In nucleotides, the CDR3 is TGCGCCAGCAGCCAAGATCGGCGGAGTACCTACGAGCAGTACTTC. The V and J genes are TRBV4-3 and TRBJ2-7, with D unresolved. Germline V gene data show CDR1 as LGHNA and CDR2 as YSLEER. The CDR3 has 15 residues. V dropped 0 bases and J dropped 2 bases, with 11 bases sitting between them.

The rearrangement joins TRBV2 to TRBJ1-6; weak D call: TRBD1 (6 bases). Between the trimmed V and J ends, which lost 3 bases and 7 bases, there was a span of 13 bases. CDR3 length equals 15 residues. The germline V gene has CDR1 SNHLY and CDR2 FYNNEI. CDR3: CASSDQGRDNSPLHF. As DNA, the CDR3 is TGTGCCAGCAGTGACCAGGGGAGGGACAATTCACCCCTCCACTTT.

V and J are TRBV5-1 and TRBJ2-1; TRBD1 matches 9 bases. J was trimmed by 3 bases and V by 1 base; bases with no gene match: 8. This CDR3 is 17 amino acids long. Germline CDR1 and CDR2: SGHRS and YFSETQ. CDR3 sequence: CASSLSLRDRDYNEQFF. CDR3 DNA sequence: TGCGCCAGCAGCTTGTCGCTCCGGGACAGGGACTACAATGAGCAGTTCTTC.

V usage is TRBV9 and J usage is TRBJ1-3; D gene ambiguous. The V end was cut by 0 bases, the J end by 2 bases, with 12 bases between. CDR3 size: 16 residues. Germline CDR1 SGDLS, CDR2 YYNGEE. The CDR3 sequence is CASSVALGTAGNTIYF. The CDR3 bases are TGTGCCAGCAGCGTAGCTCTTGGAACAGCTGGAAACACCATATATTTT. Based on the CDR3 plus reference TRBV9 and TRBJ1-3, the full variable domain is DSGVTQTPKHLITATGQRVTLRCSPRSGDLSVYWYQQSLDQGLQFLIQYYNGEERAKGNILERFSAQQFPDLHSELNLSSLELGDSALYFCASSVALGTAGNTIYFGEGSWLTVV.

The chain links TRBV28 to TRBJ2-2, with TRBD1 identical over 12 bases. The CDR3 has 15 residues. Per germline, CDR1 MDHEN and CDR2 SYDVKM. CDR3 region: CAAGQGAFGTGELFF. DNA for the CDR3: TGTGCGGCGGGACAGGGGGCTTTTGGCACCGGGGAGCTGTTTTTT.

V gene TRBV6-1 combines with J gene TRBJ2-2, with TRBD2 matching over 13 bases. CDR3 size: 18 residues. The J segment lost 1 base and the V segment lost 2 bases, leaving 4 bases of the junction unmatched. From germline, CDR1 is MNHNS and CDR2 SASEGT. CDR3 loop: CASSESLAGGMNTGELFF. DNA of the CDR3: TGTGCCAGCAGTGAATCACTAGCGGGAGGGATGAACACCGGGGAGCTGTTTTTT.

V is TRBV19 and J is TRBJ2-2, with 8 bases matching TRBD2. The CDR3 has 16 residues. The germline V gene encodes CDR1 LNHDA and CDR2 SQIVND (reference sequence). V lost 7 bases, J lost 4 bases, and 11 bases stayed unmatched. The CDR3 loop is CASILSGSQGTGELFF. The CDR3 DNA follows: TGTGCCAGTATTCTAAGCGGGAGCCAAGGCACCGGGGAGCTGTTTTTT. Based on the CDR3 plus reference TRBV19 and TRBJ2-2, the full variable domain is DGGITQSPKYLFRKEGQNVTLSCEQNLNHDAMYWYRQDPGQGLRLIYYSQIVNDFQKGDIAEGYSVSREKKESFPLTVTSAQKNPTAFYLCASILSGSQGTGELFFGEGSRLTVL.

This clone was seen a single time. This chain links TRBV19 with TRBJ1-2, with 10 bases identical to TRBD1. CDR1 LNHDA and CDR2 SQIVND come from the germline V gene (reference sequence). The V gene end was trimmed by 0 bases and the J gene end by 7 bases; junction bases not matched to a gene: 11. The CDR3 length is 17 residues. In nucleotides, the CDR3 is TGTGCCAGTAGTATAGATCTATGGGACAGGGGACTTGGTGGCTACACCTTC. This gives the protein CASSIDLWDRGLGGYTF.